The 20 T cell receptor beta chains reported below all come from one sample, sequenced in a study of blood T cell repertoires in COVID-19. Some clones are missing from TCRdb's copy, which holds only in-frame ones; the method was immunoSEQ multiplex PCR. In the table there are about 220,000 clones, around 82% of which are singletons. The sequenced material came from peripheral blood. The receptor set was obtained from a human donor in a cohort sampled during active COVID-19.

The chain joins TRBV5-6 to TRBJ1-6; D unclear. The CDR3 runs 13 residues. Germline CDR1 SGHDT, CDR2 YYEEEE. Trimming removed 4 bases from V and 13 bases from J, with 15 bases in between. In nucleotides, the CDR3 is TGTGCCAGCAGCCAACGAGGAGGGAGCCCCCTCCACTTT. Residues: CASSQRGGSPLHF.

The V and J genes are TRBV7-2 and TRBJ2-7; 7 bases fit TRBD2. Germline V gene lookup returns CDR1 SGHTA and CDR2 FQGNSA. The CDR3 runs to 14 residues. Trimming cost V 5 bases and J 3 bases; bases outside gene matches: 7. In nucleotides, the CDR3 is TGTGCCAGCAGCGGGGGGGGAATTAGCTACGAGCAGTACTTC. This codes for CASSGGGISYEQYF.

This clone was observed a handful of times. DNA for the CDR3: TGTGCCAGCAGCTTAGGGAGGGATTCACCCCTCCACTTT. It translates to CASSLGRDSPLHF. J is TRBJ1-6 and V is TRBV7-9; D remains unclear. V lost 1 base, J lost 8 bases, and 6 bases lay in between. Germline lookup yields CDR1 SEHNR and CDR2 FQNEAQ (reference sequence). The CDR3 has 13 amino acids. The full variable domain, with the rest looked up from reference TRBV7-9 and TRBJ1-6, is DTGVSQNPRHKITKRGQNVTFRCDPISEHNRLYWYRQTLGQGPEFLTYFQNEAQLEKSRLLSDRFSAERPKGSFSTLEIQRTEQGDSAMYLCASSLGRDSPLHFGNGTRLTVT.

This sequence joins TRBV27 and TRBJ2-7; TRBD1 matches 9 bases. CDR3 length: 14 amino acids. The germline V gene has CDR1 MNHEY and CDR2 SMNVEV (reference sequence). Unmatched junction bases numbered 4, after V lost 3 bases and J lost 4 bases. The CDR3 is CASSFGTGKYEQYF. CDR3 sequence (DNA): TGTGCCAGCAGTTTTGGGACAGGGAAGTACGAGCAGTACTTC.

The V call is TRBV28, the J call TRBJ2-3; 8 nucleotides align to TRBD2. This CDR3 comprises 16 residues. Germline-derived CDR1 and CDR2 are MDHEN and SYDVKM. Losses at the gene ends were 3 bases for V and 2 bases for J; bases not matched to a gene: 7. The CDR3 spells CASSFVAGYTTDTQYF. The CDR3, as DNA: TGTGCCAGCAGTTTTGTAGCGGGGTATACCACAGATACGCAGTATTTT.

The chain carries TRBV27 and TRBJ2-2; 8 nucleotides agree with TRBD2. J lost 5 bases, V lost 7 bases, and 12 bases had no gene match. This CDR3 has 16 residues. Germline V gene data show CDR1 as MNHEY and CDR2 as SMNVEV (reference sequence). As DNA, the CDR3 is TGTGCCAGCAACCCCCTGTCGGGAGGGGATACCGGGGAGCTGTTTTTT. It codes for CASNPLSGGDTGELFF.

The chain has TRBV5-4 and TRBJ1-4; no reliable D call. CDR1 SGHNT and CDR2 YYREEE come from the germline V gene (reference sequence). There are 14 residues in the CDR3. The germline V and J ends were trimmed by 4 bases and 7 bases, with 14 bases remaining between them. Here the CDR3 reads CASSLSTGGEKLFF. Here the CDR3 DNA reads TGTGCCAGCAGCCTGAGCACGGGTGGTGAAAAACTGTTTTTT.

The genes are TRBV27 and TRBJ1-6; D may be TRBD1 (5 bases). Trimming shortened V by 3 bases and J by 7 bases, and 10 bases separated the two germline ends. Per germline, CDR1 MNHEY and CDR2 SMNVEV (reference sequence). The CDR3 loop spans 14 amino acids. This CDR3 reads CASSFGGRNSPLHF. The CDR3 bases are TGTGCCAGCAGTTTTGGGGGGAGAAATTCACCCCTCCACTTT.

This clone has a single count. This rearrangement joins TRBV7-2 to TRBJ2-1, with a tentative D call TRBD2 (6 bases). V lost 1 base and J 0 bases, leaving 13 bases between the germline ends. The length of the CDR3 is 17 residues. The germline gives CDR1 SGHTA, CDR2 FQGNSA. The CDR3 DNA follows: TGTGCCAGCAGCTTAGTCGGCGGGACCTCCTCCTACAATGAGCAGTTCTTC. Translating gives CASSLVGGTSSYNEQFF.

The chain is built from TRBV7-2 and TRBJ2-7; tentative D call: TRBD2 (5 bases). CDR1 and CDR2 from the germline V gene are SGHTA and FQGNSA. CDR3 length equals 15 residues. The V end lost 0 bases, the J end lost 4 bases, and 13 bases lay between the germline ends. The CDR3 protein is CASSLAWLAEYEQYF. The CDR3 DNA reads TGTGCCAGCAGCTTAGCGTGGCTAGCAGAGTACGAGCAGTACTTC.

The chain combines TRBV28 with TRBJ1-5; no definite D call. V was clipped by 5 bases and J by 2 bases, with 16 bases between them. Germline CDR1 is MDHEN and CDR2 is SYDVKM. This CDR3 region has 16 residues. In nucleotides, the CDR3 is TGTGCCAGCAGTCATCCAACGACTACGGGCAATCAGCCCCAGCATTTT. This gives the protein CASSHPTTTGNQPQHF.

The chain has TRBV28 and TRBJ1-1, with 9 bases matching TRBD1. The V and J ends lost 4 bases and 4 bases, in that order; junction bases with no gene match: 16. CDR1 and CDR2 from the germline V gene are MDHEN and SYDVKM. The CDR3 is 18 residues long. The CDR3 DNA is TGTGCCAGCAGTTCCCCCTGGGGACAGGGTACGTGGGGCACTGAAGCTTTCTTT. Protein product: CASSSPWGQGTWGTEAFF.

This sequence joins TRBV9 and TRBJ2-7, with a tentative D call TRBD1 (6 bases). From germline, CDR1 is SGDLS and CDR2 YYNGEE. The CDR3 is made up of 17 amino acids. Trimming cost V 0 bases and J 8 bases, with 24 bases left between them. The DNA of the CDR3 is TGTGCCAGCAGCGTAGGCTCCAAAATTCCACAGGGAAGCAAGCAGTACTTC. Encoded protein: CASSVGSKIPQGSKQYF.

This chain joins TRBV5-6 and TRBJ2-5; 10 bases are a match to TRBD1. The CDR3 is made up of 15 amino acids. Germline CDR1 and CDR2: SGHDT and YYEEEE. The junction had 7 bases not matched to a gene; V was cut back by 1 base and J by 7 bases. The DNA of the CDR3 is TGTGCCAGCAGCTTGAGACAGGGGGCGAGGGGGACCCAGTACTTC. Translation: CASSLRQGARGTQYF. Combining the CDR3 with reference TRBV5-6 and TRBJ2-5 gives the whole variable domain DAGVTQSPTHLIKTRGQQVTLRCSPKSGHDTVSWYQQALGQGPQFIFQYYEEEERQRGNFPDRFSGHQFPNYSSELNVNALLLGDSALYLCASSLRQGARGTQYFGPGTRLLVL.

CDR3 protein: CASSYRPDFSYEQYF. CDR3 coding DNA: TGTGCCAGCAGTTATCGTCCCGACTTCTCCTACGAGCAGTACTTC. The J gene is TRBJ2-7, the V gene TRBV6-5; D gene unclear. This CDR3 region has 15 residues. Per the germline V gene, CDR1 is MNHEY and CDR2 is SVGAGI. The V end lost 3 bases, the J end lost 0 bases, and 12 bases lay between the germline ends.

In its sample, this clone was seen a few times. The chain carries TRBV7-6 and TRBJ1-1; D gene uncertain. This CDR3 is 12 amino acids long. Germline CDR1 is SGHVS and CDR2 is FNYEAQ. Trimming stripped 1 base from V and 9 bases from J, with 9 bases between. In DNA form, the CDR3 reads TGTGCCAGCAGCTTAGAAGGAGGGAAAGCTTTCTTT. Amino acids: CASSLEGGKAFF.

The chain links TRBV10-3 to TRBJ1-6; 10 positions match TRBD1. Germline assignment: CDR1 ENHRY and CDR2 SYGVKD. Trimming cost V 5 bases and J 7 bases; bases outside gene matches: 5. The CDR3 length is 15 residues. The CDR3 is CAISPGQGRNSPLHF. The CDR3 DNA reads as TGTGCCATCAGTCCGGGACAGGGGAGAAATTCACCCCTCCACTTT.

This chain joins TRBV6-5 and TRBJ2-7; 9 nucleotides match TRBD2. V was pared by 7 bases and J by 2 bases, with 9 bases of the junction left unmatched. From germline, CDR1 is MNHEY and CDR2 SVGAGI. The CDR3 spans 15 residues. In DNA, the CDR3 is TGTGCCAGCACCTTTAGCGGGAGTAGTACCTACGAGCAGTACTTC. It encodes CASTFSGSSTYEQYF.

The chain recombines TRBV14 with TRBJ1-2, with D perhaps matching TRBD1 (6 bases). This CDR3 comprises 13 residues. V lost 2 bases to trimming and J lost 7 bases, with 11 bases between them. CDR1 SGHDN and CDR2 FVKESK come from the germline V gene. Written as DNA, the CDR3 is TGTGCCAGCAGCCAAAACACAGGGACTGGCTACACCTTC. Translating gives CASSQNTGTGYTF.

CDR3 region: CASSWAGTGDTEAFF. The CDR3 DNA sequence: TGTGCCAGCAGCTGGGCCGGGACAGGGGACACTGAAGCTTTCTTT. J is TRBJ1-1 and V is TRBV7-2; 10 bases fit TRBD1. Germline CDR1 is SGHTA and CDR2 is FQGNSA. V shed 4 bases, J shed 3 bases, and the junction held 5 bases outside the gene matches. The CDR3 runs 15 residues.